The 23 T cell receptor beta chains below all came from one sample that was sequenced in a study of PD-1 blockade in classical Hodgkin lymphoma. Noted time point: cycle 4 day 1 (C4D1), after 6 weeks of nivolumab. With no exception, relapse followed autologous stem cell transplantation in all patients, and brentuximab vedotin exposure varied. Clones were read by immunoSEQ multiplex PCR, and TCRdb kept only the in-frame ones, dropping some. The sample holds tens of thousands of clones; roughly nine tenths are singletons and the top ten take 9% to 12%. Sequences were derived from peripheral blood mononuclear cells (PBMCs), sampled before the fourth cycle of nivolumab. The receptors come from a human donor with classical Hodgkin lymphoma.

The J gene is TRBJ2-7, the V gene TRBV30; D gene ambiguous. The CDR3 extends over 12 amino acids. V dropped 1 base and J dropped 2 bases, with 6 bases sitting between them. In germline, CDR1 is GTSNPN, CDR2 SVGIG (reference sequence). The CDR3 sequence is CAWSGTAYEQYF. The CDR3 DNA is TGTGCCTGGAGTGGGACCGCCTACGAGCAGTACTTC.

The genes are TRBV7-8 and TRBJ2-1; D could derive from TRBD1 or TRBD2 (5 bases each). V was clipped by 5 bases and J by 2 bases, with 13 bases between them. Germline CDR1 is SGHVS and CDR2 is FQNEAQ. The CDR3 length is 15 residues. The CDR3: CASSPGTKTYNEQFF. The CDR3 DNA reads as TGTGCCAGCAGCCCGGGGACCAAGACCTACAATGAGCAGTTCTTC.

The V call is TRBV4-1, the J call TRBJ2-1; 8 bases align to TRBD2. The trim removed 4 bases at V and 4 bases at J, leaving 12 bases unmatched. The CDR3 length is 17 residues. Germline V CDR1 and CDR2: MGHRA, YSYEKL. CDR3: CASSRPRGGPRYNEQFF. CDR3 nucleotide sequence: TGCGCCAGCAGCCGACCTCGGGGGGGGCCCAGATACAATGAGCAGTTCTTC.

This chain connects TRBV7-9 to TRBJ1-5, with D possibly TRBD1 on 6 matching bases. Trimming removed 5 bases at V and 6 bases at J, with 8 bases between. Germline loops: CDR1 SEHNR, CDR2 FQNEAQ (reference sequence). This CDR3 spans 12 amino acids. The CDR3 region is CASSRGGQPQHF. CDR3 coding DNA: TGTGCCAGCAGCAGAGGGGGTCAGCCCCAGCATTTT.

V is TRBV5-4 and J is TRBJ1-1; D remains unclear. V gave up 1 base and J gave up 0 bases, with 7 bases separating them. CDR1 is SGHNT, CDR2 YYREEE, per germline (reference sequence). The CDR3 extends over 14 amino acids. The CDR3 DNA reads TGTGCCAGCAGCTTGACAGACATGAACACTGAAGCTTTCTTT. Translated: CASSLTDMNTEAFF.

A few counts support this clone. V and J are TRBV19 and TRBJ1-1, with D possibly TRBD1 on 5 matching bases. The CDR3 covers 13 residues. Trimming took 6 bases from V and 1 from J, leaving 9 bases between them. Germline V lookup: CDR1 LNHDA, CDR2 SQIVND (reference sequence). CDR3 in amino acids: CASSQTGNTEAFF. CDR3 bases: TGTGCCAGTAGCCAAACAGGGAACACTGAAGCTTTCTTT.

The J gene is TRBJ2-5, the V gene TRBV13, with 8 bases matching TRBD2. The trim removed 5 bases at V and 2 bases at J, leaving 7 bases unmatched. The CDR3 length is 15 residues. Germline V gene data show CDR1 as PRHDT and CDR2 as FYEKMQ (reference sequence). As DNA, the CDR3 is TGTGCCAGCAGCACCCAAGGCGGGGGGCAAGAGACCCAGTACTTC. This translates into CASSTQGGGQETQYF.

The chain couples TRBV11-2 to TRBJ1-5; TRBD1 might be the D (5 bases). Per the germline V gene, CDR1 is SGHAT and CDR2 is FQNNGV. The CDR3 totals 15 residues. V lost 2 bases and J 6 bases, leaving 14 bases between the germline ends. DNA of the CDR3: TGTGCCAGCAGCTTAATGTCTGGGGGGACTCAGCCCCAGCATTTT. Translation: CASSLMSGGTQPQHF.

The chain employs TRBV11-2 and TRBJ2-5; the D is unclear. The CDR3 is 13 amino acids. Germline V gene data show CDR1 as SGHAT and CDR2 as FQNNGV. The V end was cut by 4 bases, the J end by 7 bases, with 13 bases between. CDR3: CASSSPVGLTQYF. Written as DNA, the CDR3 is TGTGCCAGCAGCTCCCCAGTCGGTCTGACCCAGTACTTC.

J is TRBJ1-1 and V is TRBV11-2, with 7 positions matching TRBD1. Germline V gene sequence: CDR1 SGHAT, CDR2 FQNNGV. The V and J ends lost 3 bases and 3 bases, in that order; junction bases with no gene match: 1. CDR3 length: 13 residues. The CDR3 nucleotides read TGTGCCAGCAGCTTCACAGGGGACACTGAAGCTTTCTTT. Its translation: CASSFTGDTEAFF.

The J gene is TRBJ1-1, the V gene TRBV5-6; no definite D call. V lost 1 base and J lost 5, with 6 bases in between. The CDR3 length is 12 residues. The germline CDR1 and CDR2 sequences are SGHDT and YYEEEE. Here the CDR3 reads CASSLTGTEAFF. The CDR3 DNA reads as TGTGCCAGCAGCTTGACCGGAACTGAAGCTTTCTTT.

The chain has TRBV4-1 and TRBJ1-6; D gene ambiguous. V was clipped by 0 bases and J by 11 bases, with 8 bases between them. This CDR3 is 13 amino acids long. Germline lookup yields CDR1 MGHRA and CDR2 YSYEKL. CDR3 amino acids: CASSQEAQPPLHF. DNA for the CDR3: TGCGCCAGCAGCCAAGAAGCACAGCCACCCCTCCACTTT.

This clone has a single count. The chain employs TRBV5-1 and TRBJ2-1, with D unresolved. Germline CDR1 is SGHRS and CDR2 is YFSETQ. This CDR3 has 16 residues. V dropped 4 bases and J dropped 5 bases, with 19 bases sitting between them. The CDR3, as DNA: TGCGCCAGCAGCCTATCTACGGTTCTCCTAAACAATGAGCAGTTCTTC. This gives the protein CASSLSTVLLNNEQFF. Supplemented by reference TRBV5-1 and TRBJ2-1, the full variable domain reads KAGVTQTPRYLIKTRGQQVTLSCSPISGHRSVSWYQQTPGQGLQFLFEYFSETQRNKGNFPGRFSGRQFSNSRSEMNVSTLELGDSALYLCASSLSTVLLNNEQFFGPGTRLTVL.

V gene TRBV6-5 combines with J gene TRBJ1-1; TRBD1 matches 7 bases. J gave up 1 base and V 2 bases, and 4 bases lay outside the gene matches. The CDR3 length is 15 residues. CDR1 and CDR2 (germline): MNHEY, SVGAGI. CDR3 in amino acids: CASSYRGRGNTEAFF. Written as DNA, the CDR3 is TGTGCCAGCAGTTACAGGGGGCGGGGGAACACTGAAGCTTTCTTT.

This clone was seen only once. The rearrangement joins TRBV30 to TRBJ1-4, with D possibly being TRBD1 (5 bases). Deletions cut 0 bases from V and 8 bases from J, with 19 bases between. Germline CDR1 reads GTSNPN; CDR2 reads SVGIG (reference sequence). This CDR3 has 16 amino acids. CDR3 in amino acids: CAWSVRSFGTGEKLFF. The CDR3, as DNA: TGTGCCTGGAGTGTAAGGTCGTTTGGGACTGGAGAAAAACTGTTTTTT.

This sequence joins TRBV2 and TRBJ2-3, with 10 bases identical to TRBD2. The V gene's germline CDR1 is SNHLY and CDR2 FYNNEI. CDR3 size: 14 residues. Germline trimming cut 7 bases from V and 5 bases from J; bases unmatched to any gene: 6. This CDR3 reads CASTLAGSGDTQYF. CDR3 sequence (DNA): TGTGCCAGCACACTAGCGGGGTCGGGAGATACGCAGTATTTT.

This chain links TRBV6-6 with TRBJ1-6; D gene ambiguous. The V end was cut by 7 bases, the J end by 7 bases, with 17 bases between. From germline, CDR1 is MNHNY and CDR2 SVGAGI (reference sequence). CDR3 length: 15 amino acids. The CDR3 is CASNLGRRGNSPLHF. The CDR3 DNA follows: TGTGCCAGCAATCTGGGCAGGCGCGGGAATTCACCCCTCCACTTT.

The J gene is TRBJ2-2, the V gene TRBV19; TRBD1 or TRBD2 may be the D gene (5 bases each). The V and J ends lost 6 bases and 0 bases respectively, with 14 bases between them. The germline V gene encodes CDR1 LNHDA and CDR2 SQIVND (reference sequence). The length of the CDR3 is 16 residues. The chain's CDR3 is CASRYDSGANTGELFF. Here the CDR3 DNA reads TGTGCCAGTAGATACGACAGCGGAGCGAACACCGGGGAGCTGTTTTTT.

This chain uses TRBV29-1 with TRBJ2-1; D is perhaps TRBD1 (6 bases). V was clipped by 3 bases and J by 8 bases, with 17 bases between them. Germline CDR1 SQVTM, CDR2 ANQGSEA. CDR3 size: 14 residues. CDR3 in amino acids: CSVDCRGQLDEQFF. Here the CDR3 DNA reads TGCAGCGTTGATTGTAGAGGACAGCTCGATGAGCAGTTCTTC.

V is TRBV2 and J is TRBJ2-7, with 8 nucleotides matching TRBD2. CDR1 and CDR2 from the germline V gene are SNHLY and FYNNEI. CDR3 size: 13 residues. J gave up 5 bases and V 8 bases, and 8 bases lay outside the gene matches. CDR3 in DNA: TGTGCCAGCCAAACGGGACTAGTTAACGAGCAGTACTTC. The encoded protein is CASQTGLVNEQYF.

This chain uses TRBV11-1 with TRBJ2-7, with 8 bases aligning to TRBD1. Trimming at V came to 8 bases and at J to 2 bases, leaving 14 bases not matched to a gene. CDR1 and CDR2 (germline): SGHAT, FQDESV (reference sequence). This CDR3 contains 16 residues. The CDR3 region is CASVGLTGTGTYEQYF. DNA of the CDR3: TGTGCCAGCGTAGGATTAACAGGGACAGGAACCTACGAGCAGTACTTC.

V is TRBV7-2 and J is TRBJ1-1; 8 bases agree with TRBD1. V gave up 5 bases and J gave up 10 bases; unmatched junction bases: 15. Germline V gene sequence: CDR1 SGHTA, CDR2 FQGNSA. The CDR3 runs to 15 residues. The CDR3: CASSPAAGQASGAFF. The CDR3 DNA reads TGTGCCAGCAGCCCCGCCGCGGGACAGGCATCGGGAGCTTTCTTT.

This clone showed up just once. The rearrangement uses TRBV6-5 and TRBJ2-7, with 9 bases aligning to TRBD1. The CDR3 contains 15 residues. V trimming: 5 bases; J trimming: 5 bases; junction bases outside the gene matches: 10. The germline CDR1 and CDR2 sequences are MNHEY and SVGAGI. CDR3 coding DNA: TGTGCCAGCAGTCAAGGGACAGGGAGTTCCCACGAGCAGTACTTC. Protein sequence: CASSQGTGSSHEQYF.